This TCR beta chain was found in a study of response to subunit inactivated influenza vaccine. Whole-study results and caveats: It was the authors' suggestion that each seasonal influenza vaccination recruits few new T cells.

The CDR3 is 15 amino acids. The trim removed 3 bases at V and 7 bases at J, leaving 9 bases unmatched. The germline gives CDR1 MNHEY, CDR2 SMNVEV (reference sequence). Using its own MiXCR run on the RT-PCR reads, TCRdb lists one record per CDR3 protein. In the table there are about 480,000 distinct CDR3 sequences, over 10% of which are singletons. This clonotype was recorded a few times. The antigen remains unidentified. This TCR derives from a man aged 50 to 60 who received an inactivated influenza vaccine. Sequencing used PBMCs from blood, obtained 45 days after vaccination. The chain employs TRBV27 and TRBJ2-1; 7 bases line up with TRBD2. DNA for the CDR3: TGTGCCAGCAGTTTTAATCGCGGGAGTTCAAATGAGCAGTTCTTC. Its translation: CASSFNRGSSNEQFF.